The rows below give T cell receptor beta chains drawn from one sample of a study of blood T cell repertoires in COVID-19. Sequenced by immunoSEQ multiplex PCR; TCRdb stores in-frame clones only, minus some. Among approximately 27,000 clones listed, roughly 94% were seen once. Sequenced material: peripheral blood. These receptors were collected from a human donor with active COVID-19. The donor label of this sample is uncertain. The CDR3 runs from the conserved cysteine through the conserved F or W. Each record gives: CDR3 length, V gene, D gene, clone size, J gene, CDR3 protein, CDR3 DNA. A D gene is named only where the DNA matches it firmly. Clone size appears in some rows only: once, few, many, or a class for an expanded clone.

length: 16; V: TRBV6-5; D: TRBD2; size: -; J: TRBJ2-7; CDR3: CASSYLTSGRILEQYF; DNA: TGTGCCAGCAGTTACCTAACTAGCGGGAGGATTCTCGAGCAGTACTTC
length: 12; V: TRBV19; D: -; size: once; J: TRBJ2-3; CDR3: CASSIRRDTQYF; DNA: TGTGCCAGTAGTATTCGGAGAGATACGCAGTATTTT
length: 13; V: TRBV6-5; D: -; size: once; J: TRBJ2-5; CDR3: CASRTAPGETQYF; DNA: TGTGCCAGCAGGACCGCACCAGGGGAGACCCAGTACTTC
length: 14; V: TRBV6-5; D: TRBD1; size: -; J: TRBJ2-1; CDR3: CASSPMTGRNEQFF; DNA: TGTGCCAGCAGTCCAATGACAGGGAGAAATGAGCAGTTCTTC
length: 13; V: TRBV10-3; D: -; size: once; J: TRBJ2-3; CDR3: CAISDRVADTQYF; DNA: TGTGCCATCAGTGACAGGGTTGCAGATACGCAGTATTTT
length: 16; V: TRBV15; D: -; size: -; J: TRBJ2-4; CDR3: CATSRNPTGYGNIQYF; DNA: TGTGCCACCAGCAGAAACCCGACAGGTTACGGAAACATTCAGTACTTC
length: 17; V: TRBV6-2/TRBV6-3; D: TRBD1; size: -; J: TRBJ1-5; CDR3: CASSRRDSLLSNQPQHF; DNA: TGTGCCAGCAGCCGTCGGGACAGCCTCTTGAGCAATCAGCCCCAGCATTTT
length: 14; V: TRBV29-1; D: -; size: -; J: TRBJ1-5; CDR3: CSVGFQGKGQPQHF; DNA: TGCAGCGTTGGCTTTCAGGGTAAAGGTCAGCCCCAGCATTTT
length: 14; V: TRBV10-1; D: TRBD2; size: once; J: TRBJ2-7; CDR3: CASRTRDYRYEQYF; DNA: TGCGCCAGCCGAACTCGGGACTACCGATACGAGCAGTACTTC
length: 14; V: TRBV19; D: -; size: once; J: TRBJ2-7; CDR3: CASSDRSKPYEQYF; DNA: TGTGCCAGTAGTGACAGGTCAAAGCCCTACGAGCAGTACTTC
length: 15; V: TRBV6-1; D: TRBD1; size: few; J: TRBJ1-5; CDR3: CASSDRGRGHQPQHF; DNA: TGTGCCAGCAGTGACAGGGGGCGAGGTCATCAGCCCCAGCATTTT
length: 17; V: TRBV7-2; D: TRBD2; size: once; J: TRBJ2-6; CDR3: CASSLIAGGAGANVLTF; DNA: TGTGCCAGCAGCCTCATAGCGGGGGGAGCTGGGGCCAACGTCCTGACTTTC
length: 13; V: TRBV27; D: -; size: -; J: TRBJ1-1; CDR3: CASSLSRNTEAFF; DNA: TGTGCCAGCAGTTTGAGCCGGAACACTGAAGCTTTCTTT
length: 16; V: TRBV3-1/TRBV3-2; D: -; size: -; J: TRBJ1-2; CDR3: CASSQASGKLAGGYTF; DNA: TGTGCCAGCAGCCAAGCTTCGGGAAAGTTGGCAGGTGGCTACACCTTC
length: 12; V: TRBV7-9; D: -; size: once; J: TRBJ2-3; CDR3: CASSPLKDTQYF; DNA: TGTGCCAGCAGCCCCCTAAAGGATACGCAGTATTTT
length: 14; V: TRBV19; D: -; size: -; J: TRBJ1-1; CDR3: CAVGVSSVNTEAFF; DNA: TGTGCCGTAGGGGTATCCAGCGTGAACACTGAAGCTTTCTTT
length: 13; V: TRBV7-9; D: -; size: -; J: TRBJ2-7; CDR3: CASSLVQATEQYF; DNA: TGTGCCAGCAGCTTAGTTCAGGCTACGGAGCAGTACTTC
length: 18; V: TRBV30; D: TRBD2; size: -; J: TRBJ2-3; CDR3: CAWSSRDASGGNTDTQYF; DNA: TGTGCCTGGAGTTCCCGGGACGCTAGCGGGGGGAACACAGATACGCAGTATTTT
length: 13; V: TRBV5-8; D: -; size: -; J: TRBJ2-7; CDR3: CASSIRQILEQYF; DNA: TGTGCCAGCAGCATAAGACAGATCCTGGAGCAGTACTTC
length: 14; V: TRBV11-2; D: -; size: -; J: TRBJ1-2; CDR3: CASSPAGRGYGYTF; DNA: TGTGCCAGCAGCCCGGCGGGCAGGGGCTATGGCTACACCTTC
length: 15; V: TRBV19; D: TRBD1; size: -; J: TRBJ2-2; CDR3: CASSPTRGRVGELFF; DNA: TGTGCCAGTAGTCCTACCAGGGGGCGGGTCGGGGAGCTGTTTTTT
length: 15; V: TRBV30; D: -; size: -; J: TRBJ1-4; CDR3: CAWSVLKGSGEKLFF; DNA: TGTGCCTGGAGTGTCCTTAAGGGTAGCGGTGAAAAACTGTTTTTT
length: 16; V: TRBV7-2; D: TRBD2; size: -; J: TRBJ2-3; CDR3: CASRAPSGVFTDTQYF; DNA: TGTGCCAGCAGAGCCCCTAGCGGGGTATTCACAGATACGCAGTATTTT
length: 21; V: TRBV28; D: -; size: -; J: TRBJ1-5; CDR3: CASSFDFGGFRNGDSNQPQHF; DNA: TGTGCCAGCAGTTTTGATTTCGGGGGGTTCAGAAATGGAGATAGCAATCAGCCCCAGCATTTT
length: 12; V: TRBV5-6; D: TRBD1; size: -; J: TRBJ2-1; CDR3: CASTLQGNEQFF; DNA: TGTGCCAGCACCCTACAGGGGAATGAGCAGTTCTTC
length: 13; V: TRBV19; D: TRBD2; size: -; J: TRBJ2-1; CDR3: CATGTSGWNEQFF; DNA: TGTGCCACAGGGACTAGCGGGTGGAATGAGCAGTTCTTC
length: 14; V: TRBV28; D: TRBD2; size: -; J: TRBJ2-3; CDR3: CASSWRGDTDTQYF; DNA: TGTGCCAGCAGTTGGCGGGGGGATACAGATACGCAGTATTTT
length: 13; V: TRBV6-5; D: TRBD1; size: -; J: TRBJ1-1; CDR3: CASAGQRNTEAFF; DNA: TGTGCCAGCGCGGGACAGCGGAACACTGAAGCTTTCTTT
length: 15; V: TRBV5-1; D: -; size: -; J: TRBJ2-2; CDR3: CASSSGLPNTGELFF; DNA: TGCGCCAGCAGCTCCGGACTCCCGAACACCGGGGAGCTGTTTTTT
length: 19; V: TRBV4-1; D: TRBD1; size: -; J: TRBJ1-4; CDR3: CASSPGTGNWGTANEKLFF; DNA: TGCGCCAGCAGCCCGGGTACGGGGAATTGGGGGACAGCGAATGAAAAACTGTTTTTT
length: 16; V: TRBV24-1; D: TRBD2; size: -; J: TRBJ2-1; CDR3: CATSDPLAGGANEQFF; DNA: TGTGCCACCAGTGACCCTCTAGCGGGGGGCGCAAATGAGCAGTTCTTC
length: 11; V: TRBV30; D: -; size: -; J: TRBJ2-7; CDR3: CAWSVDIKQYF; DNA: TGTGCCTGGAGTGTGGACATCAAGCAGTACTTC
length: 15; V: TRBV27; D: TRBD1; size: -; J: TRBJ1-2; CDR3: CASSLWGTVTYGYTF; DNA: TGTGCCAGCAGTTTATGGGGGACAGTGACCTATGGCTACACCTTC
length: 11; V: TRBV20-1; D: TRBD1; size: -; J: TRBJ1-2; CDR3: CSVTSGGGYTF; DNA: TGCAGTGTAACTTCAGGGGGAGGCTACACCTTC
length: 15; V: TRBV7-2; D: TRBD1; size: once; J: TRBJ2-7; CDR3: CASSRSLDRNYEQYF; DNA: TGCGCCAGCAGCCGCTCGCTGGACAGGAACTACGAGCAGTACTTC
length: 12; V: TRBV3-1/TRBV3-2; D: -; size: -; J: TRBJ2-1; CDR3: CASSQVNNEQFF; DNA: TGTGCCAGCAGCCAAGTTAACAATGAGCAGTTCTTC
length: 16; V: TRBV5-1; D: TRBD2; size: -; J: TRBJ2-2; CDR3: CASSGNLAGNTGELFF; DNA: TGCGCCAGCAGCGGGAACCTAGCGGGAAACACCGGGGAGCTGTTTTTT
length: 17; V: TRBV18; D: TRBD1; size: once; J: TRBJ1-4; CDR3: CASSRNGQGTTNEKLFF; DNA: TGTGCCAGCTCACGTAACGGACAGGGGACAACTAATGAAAAACTGTTTTTT
length: 14; V: TRBV19; D: -; size: -; J: TRBJ2-7; CDR3: CASSSETGPYEQYF; DNA: TGTGCCAGTAGTTCGGAGACAGGACCCTACGAGCAGTACTTC
length: 15; V: TRBV4-1; D: -; size: -; J: TRBJ1-2; CDR3: CASSQAYRGNYGYTF; DNA: TGCGCCAGCAGCCAAGCCTATCGTGGTAACTATGGCTACACCTTC
length: 15; V: TRBV5-1; D: TRBD1; size: -; J: TRBJ2-5; CDR3: CASSLGGQGGETQYF; DNA: TGCGCCAGCAGCTTGGGCGGACAGGGAGGAGAGACCCAGTACTTC
length: 18; V: TRBV2; D: -; size: -; J: TRBJ2-1; CDR3: CASSQAILDLQTYNEQFF; DNA: TGTGCCAGCAGCCAGGCGATCTTAGACCTCCAGACCTACAATGAGCAGTTCTTC
length: 15; V: TRBV27; D: TRBD1; size: -; J: TRBJ2-5; CDR3: CASSLGQGAWETQYF; DNA: TGTGCCAGCAGTTTAGGACAGGGGGCATGGGAGACCCAGTACTTC
length: 15; V: TRBV10-1; D: TRBD2; size: -; J: TRBJ2-3; CDR3: CASSEIAGEADTQYF; DNA: TGCGCCAGCAGTGAGATTGCGGGGGAGGCAGATACGCAGTATTTT
length: 13; V: TRBV20-1; D: -; size: -; J: TRBJ2-7; CDR3: CSASLAGAYEQYF; DNA: TGCAGTGCTAGTCTCGCGGGGGCATACGAGCAGTACTTC
length: 14; V: TRBV11-2; D: TRBD2; size: -; J: TRBJ2-7; CDR3: CASSPGGGSYEQYF; DNA: TGTGCCAGCAGCCCGGGGGGGGGCTCCTACGAGCAGTACTTC
length: 15; V: TRBV29-1; D: -; size: -; J: TRBJ2-5; CDR3: CSVVLFGSSQETQYF; DNA: TGCAGCGTTGTATTGTTTGGGAGTTCCCAAGAGACCCAGTACTTC
length: 13; V: TRBV6-5; D: -; size: -; J: TRBJ2-5; CDR3: CASTGFTPETQYF; DNA: TGTGCCAGCACCGGGTTTACGCCCGAGACCCAGTACTTC
length: 14; V: TRBV6-5; D: TRBD1; size: -; J: TRBJ2-7; CDR3: CASSYGTGDYEQYF; DNA: TGTGCCAGCAGTTACGGGACAGGGGACTACGAGCAGTACTTC
length: 18; V: TRBV4-3; D: -; size: -; J: TRBJ1-3; CDR3: CASSQDLGDISGGNTIYF; DNA: TGCGCCAGCAGCCAAGATCTGGGGGACATCTCAGGGGGAAACACCATATATTTT
length: 14; V: TRBV3-1/TRBV3-2; D: TRBD1; size: -; J: TRBJ2-5; CDR3: CASSQGDRGETQYF; DNA: TGTGCCAGCAGCCAAGGGGACAGGGGGGAGACCCAGTACTTC
length: 15; V: TRBV6-5; D: -; size: -; J: TRBJ1-5; CDR3: CASLEVPYSNQPQHF; DNA: TGTGCCAGCCTCGAAGTTCCCTATAGCAATCAGCCCCAGCATTTT
length: 14; V: TRBV10-3; D: TRBD2; size: -; J: TRBJ2-1; CDR3: CAIRLAGTYNEQFF; DNA: TGTGCCATCAGACTAGCGGGAACCTACAATGAGCAGTTCTTC
length: 14; V: TRBV28; D: -; size: -; J: TRBJ2-1; CDR3: CAIQGGSSYNEQFF; DNA: TGTGCCATACAGGGCGGCAGCTCCTACAATGAGCAGTTCTTC
length: 13; V: TRBV24-1; D: -; size: once; J: TRBJ2-5; CDR3: CATSRRATETQYF; DNA: TGTGCCACCAGTCGGAGGGCCACGGAGACCCAGTACTTC